The 19 T cell receptor beta chains listed next were all sequenced from one sample in a study of beta chain features in type 1 diabetes. Investigators reverse transcribed all isolated RNA, so they sequenced expressed TCRB transcripts. Produced via immunoSEQ multiplex PCR; TCRdb's table is partial and in-frame only. In the table there are about 370,000 clones, roughly 15% of which are singletons. Material for sequencing was naive CD4+ T cells from blood. These receptors all stem from a woman under 30 in good health.

The chain uses TRBV6-6 and TRBJ2-7; tentative D call: TRBD1 (6 bases). The CDR3 totals 13 residues. V shed 2 bases and J shed 12 bases, with 17 bases lying between them. Per germline, CDR1 MNHNY and CDR2 SVGAGI (reference sequence). Here the CDR3 reads CASSYDAGTWRYF. In DNA, the CDR3 is TGTGCCAGCAGTTACGACGCAGGGACATGGAGGTACTTC.

This clone appeared a few times. The chain uses TRBV7-7 and TRBJ1-1; D ambiguous. Trimming removed 3 bases at V and 4 bases at J, with 9 bases between. This CDR3 spans 13 amino acids. Germline CDR1 reads SSHAT; CDR2 reads FNYEAQ (reference sequence). Here the CDR3 DNA reads TGTGCCAGCAGCTTTAGTGAACGCACTGAAGCTTTCTTT. Translated, it gives CASSFSERTEAFF. The variable domain in full, with the rest retrieved from reference TRBV7-7 and TRBJ1-1, is GAGVSQSPRYKVTKRGQDVTLRCDPISSHATLYWYQQALGQGPEFLTYFNYEAQPDKSGLPSDRFSAERPEGSISTLTIQRTEQRDSAMYRCASSFSERTEAFFGQGTRLTVV.

There are a few counts of this clone. This chain connects TRBV30 to TRBJ2-3; D might be TRBD1 (5 bases). The CDR3 has 13 residues. V gave up 2 bases and J gave up 2 bases, with 8 bases separating them. Germline loops: CDR1 GTSNPN, CDR2 SVGIG (reference sequence). CDR3 loop: CAWSQGLTDTQYF. The CDR3 nucleotides read TGTGCCTGGAGTCAGGGCCTCACAGATACGCAGTATTTT.

This clone was seen only a few times. This chain joins TRBV7-9 and TRBJ2-1; the D is unclear. In germline, CDR1 is SEHNR, CDR2 FQNEAQ (reference sequence). With 5 bases removed from V and 0 bases from J, the gap between germline ends came to 14 bases. The CDR3 loop spans 16 amino acids. CDR3 bases: TGTGCCAGCAGCCTTAGACAAAACCTCTCCTACAATGAGCAGTTCTTC. The encoded protein is CASSLRQNLSYNEQFF. The full variable domain, with the rest looked up from reference TRBV7-9 and TRBJ2-1, is DTGVSQNPRHKITKRGQNVTFRCDPISEHNRLYWYRQTLGQGPEFLTYFQNEAQLEKSRLLSDRFSAERPKGSFSTLEIQRTEQGDSAMYLCASSLRQNLSYNEQFFGPGTRLTVL.

This clone was counted a few times. The chain uses TRBV7-9 and TRBJ2-7; the match to TRBD1 covers 7 bases. The CDR3 loop spans 12 amino acids. Trimming took 7 bases from V and 3 from J; bases not matched to a gene: 3. Germline V gene sequence: CDR1 SEHNR, CDR2 FQNEAQ (reference sequence). The CDR3 region has the DNA TGTGCCAGCACCGGGGACAGCTACGAGCAGTACTTC. Its translation is CASTGDSYEQYF.

A few counts support this clone. This chain links TRBV6-5 with TRBJ2-1; tentative D call: TRBD2 (6 bases). The V and J ends lost 6 bases and 12 bases respectively, with 15 bases between them. Germline-derived CDR1 and CDR2 are MNHEY and SVGAGI. The CDR3 sequence is 12 residues long. CDR3: CASSSTSFWQFF. In DNA, the CDR3 is TGTGCCAGCAGCTCGACTAGTTTTTGGCAGTTCTTC.

The rearrangement uses TRBV7-9 and TRBJ2-6, with D unclear. Trimming removed 5 bases from V and 0 bases from J, with 8 bases in between. Germline CDR1 and CDR2: SEHNR and FQNEAQ (reference sequence). The length of the CDR3 is 15 residues. The CDR3: CASSLSSSGANVLTF. The CDR3 nucleotides read TGTGCCAGCAGCCTTTCGAGCTCTGGGGCCAACGTCCTGACTTTC.

The rearrangement links TRBV19 to TRBJ1-2; 7 bases line up with TRBD1. The V segment lost 6 bases and the J segment 4 bases; nucleotides outside the gene matches: 8. The germline CDR1 and CDR2 sequences are LNHDA and SQIVND (reference sequence). CDR3 length equals 14 residues. Here the CDR3 reads CASSTTGQVYGYTF. The CDR3 region has the DNA TGTGCCAGTAGCACTACCGGACAGGTCTATGGCTACACCTTC.

The rearrangement links TRBV2 to TRBJ2-1; D is unresolved. V lost 2 bases to trimming and J lost 0 bases, with 11 bases between them. CDR3 length: 16 amino acids. The germline CDR1 and CDR2 sequences are SNHLY and FYNNEI. DNA of the CDR3: TGTGCCAGCAGTGAATTACTGTTAAGCTCCTACAATGAGCAGTTCTTC. Its translation: CASSELLLSSYNEQFF.

In its sample, this clone was seen a few times. This chain joins TRBV29-1 and TRBJ2-1; TRBD2 agrees at 14 bases. CDR3 length: 16 amino acids. Germline V gene data show CDR1 as SQVTM and CDR2 as ANQGSEA. With 1 base clipped from V and 9 bases from J, the junction kept 8 bases outside the gene matches. CDR3 loop: CSVEVGTSGRTGEQFF. The CDR3 nucleotides read TGCAGCGTTGAAGTAGGGACTAGCGGGAGAACTGGTGAGCAGTTCTTC.

This clone was seen a few times. The CDR3 DNA sequence: TGTGCCAGCAGCCCAGGGACAGGCCACGAAGCTTTCTTT. Translating it yields CASSPGTGHEAFF. The gene calls are TRBV7-2 and TRBJ1-1; 8 bases are a match to TRBD1. Germline V gene lookup returns CDR1 SGHTA and CDR2 FQGNSA. This CDR3 is 13 amino acids long. V shed 5 bases, J shed 8 bases, and the junction held 7 bases outside the gene matches.

This clone came up a few times. The chain's CDR3 is CASSFGGYTF. Written as DNA, the CDR3 is TGTGCCAGCTCATTCGGGGGCTACACCTTC. The rearrangement uses TRBV7-9 and TRBJ1-2, with D uncertain. This CDR3 comprises 10 residues. Trimming removed 8 bases at V and 8 bases at J, with 9 bases between. CDR1 is SEHNR, CDR2 FQNEAQ, per germline (reference sequence). The full variable domain, with the rest looked up from reference TRBV7-9 and TRBJ1-2, is DTGVSQNPRHKITKRGQNVTFRCDPISEHNRLYWYRQTLGQGPEFLTYFQNEAQLEKSRLLSDRFSAERPKGSFSTLEIQRTEQGDSAMYLCASSFGGYTFGSGTRLTVV.

This clone has a handful of counts. The CDR3 DNA sequence: TGCGCCAGCGGGCCGTCTACACCTCGAGCCAATGAGCAGTTCTTC. It specifies CASGPSTPRANEQFF. The chain is built from TRBV5-1 and TRBJ2-1, with D unclear. Deletions cut 7 bases from V and 6 bases from J, with 20 bases between. The germline gives CDR1 SGHRS, CDR2 YFSETQ. The CDR3 totals 15 residues.

This clone turned up a few times. The CDR3 spells CASSPNRDRAETQYF. In nucleotides, the CDR3 is TGTGCCAGCAGCCCTAACCGGGACAGGGCAGAGACCCAGTACTTC. The rearrangement joins TRBV27 to TRBJ2-5, with TRBD1 identical over 9 bases. CDR1 MNHEY and CDR2 SMNVEV come from the germline V gene (reference sequence). The junction had 9 bases not matched to a gene; V was cut back by 6 bases and J by 4 bases. CDR3 length equals 15 residues.

This clone was counted between two and nine times. The chain recombines TRBV28 with TRBJ1-5, with a weak D call TRBD1 (5 bases). Trimming stripped 5 bases from V and 7 bases from J, with 15 bases between. The CDR3 is made up of 14 amino acids. Germline lookup yields CDR1 MDHEN and CDR2 SYDVKM. CDR3 residues: CASSLDQGIQPQHF. The DNA for the CDR3 is TGTGCCAGCAGTCTAGATCAGGGAATCCAGCCCCAGCATTTT.

This clone was picked up a small number of times. The J gene is TRBJ2-4, the V gene TRBV5-1, with D tentatively TRBD2 (5 bases). V was shortened by 0 bases and J by 6 bases, with 16 bases between the two germline ends. Germline V gives CDR1 SGHRS, CDR2 YFSETQ. The CDR3 loop spans 16 amino acids. CDR3: CASSLAVQRRINIQYF. The CDR3 nucleotides are TGCGCCAGCAGCTTGGCCGTACAGCGGAGGATAAACATTCAGTACTTC.

Only a few counts were recorded for this clone. The rearrangement links TRBV18 to TRBJ2-7; TRBD2 matches at 10 bases. The ends lost 1 base at V and 4 bases at J; junction bases unmatched: 4. The length of the CDR3 is 15 residues. CDR1 is KGHSH and CDR2 is LQKENI in the germline V gene. DNA of the CDR3: TGTGCCAGCTCACCACAATATAGCGGGAGGTACGAGCAGTACTTC. Its translation: CASSPQYSGRYEQYF.

This chain links TRBV2 with TRBJ2-5, with TRBD2 matching 9 bases. The germline CDR1 and CDR2 sequences are SNHLY and FYNNEI. Losses at the gene ends were 6 bases for V and 5 bases for J; bases not matched to a gene: 13. The CDR3 is 16 amino acids. The CDR3 bases are TGTGCCAGCAGCGCCCAAGGAGCGGGAGGAGGGGAGACCCAGTACTTC. Its translation: CASSAQGAGGGETQYF.

In its sample, this clone was seen a few times. This sequence joins TRBV11-1 and TRBJ2-7; D might be TRBD1 (5 bases). Germline values: CDR1 SGHAT, CDR2 FQDESV (reference sequence). Trimming pared 2 bases from V and 2 bases from J, leaving 13 bases between. The length of the CDR3 is 15 residues. As DNA, the CDR3 is TGTGCCAGCAGCTTATTCGCAAGGGGCACCTACGAGCAGTACTTC. This codes for CASSLFARGTYEQYF.